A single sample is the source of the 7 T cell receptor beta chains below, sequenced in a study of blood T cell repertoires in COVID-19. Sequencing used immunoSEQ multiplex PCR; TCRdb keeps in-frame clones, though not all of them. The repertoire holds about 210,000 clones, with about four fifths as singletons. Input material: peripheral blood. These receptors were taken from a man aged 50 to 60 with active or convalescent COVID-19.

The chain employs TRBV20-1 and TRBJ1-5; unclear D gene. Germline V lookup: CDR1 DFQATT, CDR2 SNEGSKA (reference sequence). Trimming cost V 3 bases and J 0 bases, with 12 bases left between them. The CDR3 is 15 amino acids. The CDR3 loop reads CSASGGADSNQPQHF. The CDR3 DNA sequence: TGCAGTGCTAGTGGTGGCGCGGATAGCAATCAGCCCCAGCATTTT.

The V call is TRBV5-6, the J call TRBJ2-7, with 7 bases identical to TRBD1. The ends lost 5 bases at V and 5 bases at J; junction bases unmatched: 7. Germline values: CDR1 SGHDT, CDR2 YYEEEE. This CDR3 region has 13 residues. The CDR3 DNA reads TGTGCCAGCAGTTATACAGGGGTGCACGAGCAGTACTTC. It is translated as CASSYTGVHEQYF.

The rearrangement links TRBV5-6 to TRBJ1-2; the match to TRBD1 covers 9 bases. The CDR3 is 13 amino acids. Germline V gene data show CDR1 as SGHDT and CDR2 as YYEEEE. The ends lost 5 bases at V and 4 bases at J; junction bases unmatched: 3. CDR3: CASRGQGVYGYTF. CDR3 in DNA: TGTGCCAGCAGGGGACAGGGTGTCTATGGCTACACCTTC.

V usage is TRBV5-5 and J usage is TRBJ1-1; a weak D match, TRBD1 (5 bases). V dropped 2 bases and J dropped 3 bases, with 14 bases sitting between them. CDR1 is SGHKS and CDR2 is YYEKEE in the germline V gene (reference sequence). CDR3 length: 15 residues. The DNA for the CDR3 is TGTGCCAGCAGCTTCCAGGGAGGATGGGACACTGAAGCTTTCTTT. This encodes CASSFQGGWDTEAFF.

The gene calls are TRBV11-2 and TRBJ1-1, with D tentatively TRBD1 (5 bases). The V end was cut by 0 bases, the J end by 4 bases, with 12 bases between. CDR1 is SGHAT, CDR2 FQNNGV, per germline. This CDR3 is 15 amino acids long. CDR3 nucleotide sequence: TGTGCCAGCAGCTTAGACGTCAGGGCGATCACTGAAGCTTTCTTT. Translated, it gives CASSLDVRAITEAFF.

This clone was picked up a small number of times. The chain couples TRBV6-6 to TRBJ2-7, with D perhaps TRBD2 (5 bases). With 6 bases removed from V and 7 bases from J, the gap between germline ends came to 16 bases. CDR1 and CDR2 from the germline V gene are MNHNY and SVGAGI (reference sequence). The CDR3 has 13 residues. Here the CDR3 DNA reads TGTGCCAGCAGCACGGGCGCCGGGAAGGAGCAGTACTTC. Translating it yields CASSTGAGKEQYF.

DNA of the CDR3: TGCGCCAGCAGCATCCATAGCGGGGGAGCGTACAATGAGCAGTTCTTC. It specifies CASSIHSGGAYNEQFF. The chain combines TRBV5-1 with TRBJ2-1, with 9 nucleotides matching TRBD2. The CDR3 contains 16 residues. CDR1 is SGHRS and CDR2 is YFSETQ in the germline V gene. Germline trimming cut 4 bases from V and 4 bases from J; bases unmatched to any gene: 9.